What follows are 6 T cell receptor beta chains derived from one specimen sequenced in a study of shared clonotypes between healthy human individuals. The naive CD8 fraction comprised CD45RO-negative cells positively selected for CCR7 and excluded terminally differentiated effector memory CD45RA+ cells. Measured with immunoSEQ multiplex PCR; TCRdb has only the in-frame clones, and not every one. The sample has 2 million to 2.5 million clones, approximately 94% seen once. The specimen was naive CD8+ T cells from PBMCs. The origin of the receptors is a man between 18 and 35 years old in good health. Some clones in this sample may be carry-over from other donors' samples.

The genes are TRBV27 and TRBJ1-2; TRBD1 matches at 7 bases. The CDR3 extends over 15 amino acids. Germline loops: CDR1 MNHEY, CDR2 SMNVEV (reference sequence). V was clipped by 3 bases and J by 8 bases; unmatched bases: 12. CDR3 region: CASSFAGTAATGYTF. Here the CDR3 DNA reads TGTGCCAGCAGTTTTGCGGGGACAGCAGCAACCGGCTACACCTTC.

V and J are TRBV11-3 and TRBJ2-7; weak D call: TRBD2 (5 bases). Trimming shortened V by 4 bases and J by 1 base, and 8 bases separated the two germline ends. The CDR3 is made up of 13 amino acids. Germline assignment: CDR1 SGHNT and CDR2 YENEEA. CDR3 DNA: TGTGCCAGCAGCTCCGGGGATTCCTACGAGCAGTACTTC. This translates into CASSSGDSYEQYF.

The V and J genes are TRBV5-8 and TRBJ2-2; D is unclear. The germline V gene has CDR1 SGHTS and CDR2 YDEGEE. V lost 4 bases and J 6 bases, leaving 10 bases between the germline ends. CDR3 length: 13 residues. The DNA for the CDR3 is TGTGCCAGCAGCCGTAGAAGGGCCGGGGAGCTGTTTTTT. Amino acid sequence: CASSRRRAGELFF.

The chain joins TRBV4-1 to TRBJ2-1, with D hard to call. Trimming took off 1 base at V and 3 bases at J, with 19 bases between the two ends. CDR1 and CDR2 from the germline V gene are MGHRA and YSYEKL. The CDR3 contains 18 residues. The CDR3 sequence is CASSQAAPRRPGYNEQFF. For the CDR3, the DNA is TGCGCCAGCAGCCAAGCGGCCCCTAGGCGACCAGGCTACAATGAGCAGTTCTTC.

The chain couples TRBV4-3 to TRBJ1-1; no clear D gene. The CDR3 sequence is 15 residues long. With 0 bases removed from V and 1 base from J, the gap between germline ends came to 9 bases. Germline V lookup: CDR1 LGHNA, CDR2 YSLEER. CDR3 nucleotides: TGCGCCAGCAGCCAAGATTGGCGGAAGAACACTGAAGCTTTCTTT. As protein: CASSQDWRKNTEAFF.

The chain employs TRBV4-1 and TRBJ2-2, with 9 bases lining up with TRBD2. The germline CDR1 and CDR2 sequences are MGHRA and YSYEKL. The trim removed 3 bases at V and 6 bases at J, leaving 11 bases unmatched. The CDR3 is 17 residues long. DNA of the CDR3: TGCGCCAGCAGCCATCCCTTTAGCGGGAGTTGGGCCGGGGAGCTGTTTTTT. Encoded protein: CASSHPFSGSWAGELFF.